The present entry profiles one T cell receptor beta chain with its context. What it binds is unknown. This sample is drawn from a study of CD8+ T cells in alopecia areata. Whole-study findings and limits: Affected lesional scalp, above all in alopecia totalis/universalis, was more clonal than normal scalp.

RNA, once extracted, was reverse transcribed into cDNA for use as the sequencing template. Repertoires were generated with immunoSEQ multiplex PCR, while TCRdb's copy carries only in-frame clones and drops some. The sample has roughly 250,000 clones, roughly two thirds seen once; the top ten hold approximately 1.2%. CDR1 is MNHEY and CDR2 is SVGAGI in the germline V gene. The CDR3 spans 11 residues. The V end lost 2 bases, the J end lost 9 bases, and 8 bases lay between the germline ends. The gene calls are TRBV6-5 and TRBJ2-7; D remains ambiguous. The receptor comes from a human donor with alopecia areata. Sequencing was performed on CD4+ T cells sorted from blood, taken at week 0. For the CDR3, the DNA is TGTGCCAGCAGTTACGGAGAGGCGCAGTACTTC. This gives the protein CASSYGEAQYF.